This T cell receptor (beta chain) was profiled in a study of cytomegalovirus exposure and HLA in healthy donors (dated by TCRdb to 2015 to 2018). Regarding the complete study: An earlier analysis of some 500 of the donors reported 250 to 350 Gb of sequence data and 100 million to 130 million unique TCR beta sequences from roughly 200 million T cells. In a later analysis, previously published TCR beta repertoires from fewer than 750 donors were re-analyzed and high-resolution HLA genotyping was added so that TCR occurrence patterns could be studied. The study aimed to test whether signatures of past pathogen exposure could be identified by cataloging public T cell receptors. Donor age, sex, ethnicity and CMV serostatus were compiled alongside the repertoire data. Several DR-DQ haplotypes were handled as single units for association and clustering because linkage in the cohort was strong. The study combined high-throughput TCR immunosequencing, statistical association of individual TCRs with disease status, and machine learning to predict cytomegalovirus infection status. The number of typed donors differed by locus: 629-630 for A, B, C, DRB1 and DQB1; roughly 510 for DQA1; some 610 for DPA1; and 400 to 480 for DPB1. On average, around 230,000 unique TCR beta nucleotide sequences were sequenced per donor among several hundred genotyped donors of the cohort, with roughly 18% of those sequences being non-productive. The genetic ancestry cluster associated with self-reported Caucasian donors included roughly four fifths of the 398 genotyped donors. Rather than drawing on any new phenotypic data, the later analysis identified candidate immune exposures from TCR beta sequences and the way those sequences occurred across donors. A separate validation cohort of 90 to 150 different subjects was used in addition to the approximately 670-subject first cohort. To decide whether each TCR beta V gene segment behaved as functional or pseudogenic, an earlier analysis of 587 of the donors relied on high-throughput TCR beta sequencing. The T cell repertoires of 670 or so subjects were profiled by immunosequencing and related to cytomegalovirus serostatus. An early release covering 550 to 700 HLA-typed donors comprised about 300 gigabases of sequencing data and roughly 86 million unique TCR sequences. Every repertoire in the discovery cohort had been generated on one and the same sequencing platform. In a later genetic analysis, genome-wide SNP genotypes for about 55% of the roughly 700 donors were used, and that subset was treated as a discovery cohort. HLA typing covered class I and class II loci at four-digit resolution. Results the study describes overall, beyond this receptor: V-gene and J-gene trimming of TCR beta chains was associated with a missense DCLRE1C variant in a later genetic analysis, and the association was replicated in an independent cohort. Strong co-occurrence of HLA alleles, especially DR and DQ, made assigning TCR associations to individual alleles difficult. It was suggested by the authors that the approach could potentially be generalized to other disease states and immunological phenotypes. Cytomegalovirus status was reported to be diagnosed by the classifier with high specificity and sensitivity in both the original and validation cohorts. In an earlier analysis of a few hundred of the donors, most TCR beta V segments were observed in productive rearrangements about 90% or about 30% of the time, broadly matching IMGT annotations. A cluster of highly shared sequence variants was judged likely to be a technical artifact of the sequencing pipeline. While some public TCRs were present in many individuals, most TCR sequences turned up only very rarely across donors. A later analysis found that HLA-associated TCR beta chains were more clonally expanded and had lower generation probabilities than equally common non-associated chains. In vitro tests confirmed that a few of the cytomegalovirus-associated TCR beta chains recognize cytomegalovirus antigens. The earlier analysis of about 600 of the donors excluded approximately 15 rarely observed V segments, including chromosome 9 orphons, because counts were too low. In a later analysis, some 18,000 TCR beta sequences were associated with specific HLA alleles at a false discovery rate of 0.05. In a later genetic analysis, fewer N-insertions in productive TCRs were reported among donors in an Asian-associated ancestry cluster than the approximately 670-donor mean. The study gave a list of 150 to 200 TCR beta chains associated with cytomegalovirus. Several of the top co-occurrence clusters appeared to be linked to parvovirus B19, influenza, CMV and Epstein-Barr virus, according to a later analysis. This cohort had only TCR beta chains sequenced, and the lack of alpha or paired-chain data limited which features could be detected. According to a later analysis, most CMV-associated TCR beta chains appeared to be HLA-restricted, and the HLA associations seemed to be driven largely by CMV exposure. The presence/absence analyses assumed that sequencing depth was roughly uniform across donors, and that assumption may not be true. Immune exposure information for the cohort was limited to CMV serostatus. A further reported finding was that TCR beta sequences accurately predicted the HLA-A and HLA-B alleles for most subjects in the first cohort. Linkage disequilibrium might explain the correlated functional status among segregating V segments, but an unknown experimental factor could not be ruled out. Because HLA typing was missing for some donors at each locus, association tests included only the typed subset. According to a later analysis, TCR association rates differed among HLA loci, with DRB1 alleles showing the most associated TCRs and HLA-C alleles showing the fewest.

Library prep was done by the immunoSEQ multiplex PCR assay. A mixture of 60 forward primers for TCR Vbeta segments and 13 reverse primers for TCR Jbeta segments was used in the multiplex PCR. Amplification of the CDR3 region of rearranged TCR beta genes was performed with a multiplex PCR assay on genomic DNA. The Illumina HiSeq System was used to sequence the amplified TCR beta libraries as 87-base-pair reads. The source study handled its data this way. Across the 600 to 700 repertoires, a later analysis counted 78 million or so unique TCR beta chains, about 10 million of which were shared by at least two donors. Raw reads were error-corrected and collapsed into unique sequences with a nearest-neighbor algorithm that merged closely related sequences to remove PCR and sequencing errors. V, D and J gene segments were assigned by aligning CDR3 sequences to IMGT reference sequences. Each retained sequence needed at least a six-nucleotide match to both a V gene segment and a J gene segment. A rearrangement was called productive if the CDR3 had no stop codons and remained in frame with V and J, and every other rearrangement was called non-productive. CDR3 was defined according to IMGT convention as the region running from the second conserved V-encoded cysteine to the conserved J-encoded phenylalanine. The earlier analysis of 550 to 650 of the donors excluded any sequence lacking an unambiguous match to a single V gene segment. An earlier analysis of almost 600 of the donors classified V segments as functional when productive rearrangements were above 56.7% and as segregating when the standard deviation between donors was above 5%. To diagnose cytomegalovirus status from the catalog of TCR beta chain sequences, a statistical classification framework was built. In a later analysis, V and J genes were assigned by comparing TCR nucleotide sequences against IMGT/GENE-DB human TR gene sequences. Using the TCRdist pipeline, a later analysis assigned CDR3 sequences along with most-parsimonious VDJ recombination scenarios. In a later analysis, each TCR beta chain was defined by its CDR3 amino acid sequence together with its V-gene family, and reads without a unique V-gene family were excluded. As a way to deal with suspected cross-contamination and a sequencing artifact, a later analysis dropped 500 to 700 nucleotide sequences that were highly shared and had low generation probability. In a later analysis, a clonal expansion index for each public chain was calculated from normalized within-repertoire ranks of inferred template counts. In a later analysis, generation probabilities were computed using a VDJ recombination model fitted to out-of-frame rearrangements, and the results were checked against IGoR. In a later analysis, TCR-TCR, TCR-HLA and TCR-CMV co-occurrence was scored with hypergeometric tests, and a repertoire-size bias correction was applied to TCR pairs. A later analysis estimated false discovery rates by permuting HLA or CMV assignments 20 times. In a later analysis, co-occurring TCRs were grouped using DBSCAN, with TCRdist sequence similarity added in when clustering inside HLA-allele-positive subsets. For co-occurrence clustering, repertoires with fewer than 30,000 or more than 120,000 public chains were excluded, along with five repertoires with anomalous nucleotide sharing. The source is immuneACCESS, and TCRdb retained only in-frame sequences with V and J called. Part of the clones is not carried over; for the studies checked, unresolved V genes explain less than half of this, and the remainder is unexplained. That table supplies the V and J calls and clone size; D and trimming were determined from the DNA. The sample data list 200,000 to 250,000 clones, and over 80% of these were observed just once. Of the sample, 0.71% is held by the ten largest clones.

In total, approximately 700 healthy bone marrow donors made up the cohort. All cohort members were sampled while nominally healthy, although unrecorded immune exposures were likely present. The donor was CMV seronegative and belonged to the group of 350 to 400 seronegative cohort members. Each donor provided a peripheral blood sample, and peripheral blood mononuclear cells were used for TCR beta sequencing. Genomic DNA was extracted from the blood cell samples with the Qiagen DNeasy Blood Extraction Kit. About this clone: The clone's antigen remains unknown. The CDR3 ends on some other residue instead of the conserved phenylalanine or tryptophan, so this is likely a read error.

This clonotype was obtained from a boy between 2 and 10 years old in good health and CMV-seronegative. Input material: PBMCs.

The DNA sequence is TGTGCCAGCAGCGGAGGGGGACAGGGGAGCTCCTACGAGCAGTACCTC. Protein translation: CASSGGGQGSSYEQYL. This receptor chain uses TRBV7-9 and TRBJ2-7, with 10 bases matching TRBD1. Clipping removes 5 bases from V and 0 bases from J, with 7 as the unmatched junction base count. The CDR1 and CDR2 encoded by the germline V gene (reference sequence) are SEHNR and FQNEAQ. The CDR3 is 16 amino acids in total, end residues counted. Kept here is only the CDR3 DNA, which spans 48 bases and is read in frame from base 1.